This T cell receptor (beta chain) comes out of a study of blood T cells in healthy people across ages. Trimming removed 7 bases at V and 5 bases at J, with 24 bases between. This CDR3 contains 17 residues. Germline lookup yields CDR1 MDHEN and CDR2 SYDVKM. Using a J-beta primer mix together with a sample-barcoded 5' primer, a second PCR was run for roughly 6 to 12 cycles. TCRdb reanalysed the 5' RACE reads using MiXCR and keeps one entry per CDR3 protein. The data show 700,000 to 900,000 distinct CDR3 sequences, around 25% seen once. The same sample was also used in a study of T cells of mothers and their children. That report notes: Samples were obtained from a few healthy Caucasian mothers and their six children. Sequencing returned over 8 million TCR beta CDR3 reads per mother and about 3 million per child.

Sequencing used blood. The chain couples TRBV28 to TRBJ1-5; TRBD1 might be the D (6 bases). This sequence was found in a boy younger than 18 in good health. CDR3 nucleotides: TGTGCCAGCACCCTCTCGGGTTACAGGGAGGTCGATCAGCCCCAGCATTTT. Its translation: CASTLSGYREVDQPQHF.